The rows below give T cell receptor beta chains drawn from one sample of a study of human T cells and chemical hapten exposure. TCRdb redid the calling of the RACE reads with MiXCR, one entry per CDR3 protein. The table shows some 380,000 distinct CDR3 sequences, with 4% to 5.5% occurring only once. Specimen: whole blood, collected in connection with sensitization to the hapten diphenylcyclopropenone (DPC). The receptors come from a woman between 45 and 65 years old with alopecia areata. Some clones in this sample may be carry-over from other donors' samples. CDR3s include the opening cysteine and the closing phenylalanine or tryptophan. Each record gives: clone size, D gene, V gene, J gene, CDR3 protein, CDR3 DNA. A D gene is named only where the DNA matches it firmly. Not all rows give a size; the values are once, few, many and, for expanded clones, a class.

many	TRBD1	TRBV6-2/TRBV6-3	TRBJ2-7	CASSYGTGYSYEQYF	TGTGCCAGCAGTTACGGGACAGGGTACAGCTACGAGCAGTACTTC
few	.	TRBV7-6	TRBJ1-1	CASSLLYSANTEAFF	TGTGCCAGCAGCTTATTGTACAGCGCGAACACTGAAGCTTTCTTT
many	.	TRBV3-1	TRBJ2-7	CASTPGTTTYEQYF	TGTGCCAGCACCCCCGGGACAACGACCTACGAGCAGTACTTC
few	TRBD2	TRBV10-3	TRBJ2-2	CAITGLAGVGTGELFF	TGTGCCATCACAGGACTAGCGGGAGTCGGCACCGGGGAGCTGTTTTTT
many	TRBD2	TRBV5-1	TRBJ2-7	CASSSSLAGDSSIYEQYF	TGCGCCAGCAGCTCGTCACTAGCGGGGGATTCCTCCATCTACGAGCAGTACTTC
few	TRBD1	TRBV9	TRBJ2-7	CASSRGDRGHEQYF	TGTGCCAGCAGCAGGGGGGACAGGGGCCACGAGCAGTACTTC
few	.	TRBV5-1	TRBJ2-5	CASKHRGGETQYF	TGCGCCAGCAAACATAGGGGCGGCGAGACCCAGTACTTC
many	TRBD2	TRBV27	TRBJ2-7	CASSLGTSGYEQYF	TGTGCCAGCAGTTTAGGGACTAGCGGATACGAGCAGTACTTC
many	.	TRBV6-5	TRBJ2-4	CASSLDRHLSRNIQYF	TGTGCCAGCAGTCTGGATCGACACCTGTCTCGAAACATTCAGTACTTC
many	.	TRBV23-1	TRBJ2-7	CASRDRHYEQYF	TGCGCCAGCAGGGACCGACACTACGAGCAGTACTTC
many	TRBD2	TRBV12-3/TRBV12-4	TRBJ2-1	CASSFLAGVMNEQFF	TGTGCCAGCAGTTTCCTTGCGGGAGTAATGAATGAGCAGTTCTTC
many	TRBD2	TRBV12-3/TRBV12-4	TRBJ2-5	CASSSTSGQETQYF	TGTGCCAGCAGTTCGACTAGCGGGCAAGAGACCCAGTACTTC
many	TRBD1	TRBV2	TRBJ1-2	CASSSGQGESGYTF	TGTGCCAGCAGTTCGGGACAGGGGGAGTCCGGCTACACCTTC
.	.	TRBV28	TRBJ2-3	CASSSPRGPLKVTQYF	TGTGCCAGCAGTTCTCCGAGAGGTCCATTGAAGGTCACGCAGTATTTT
few	TRBD1	TRBV18	TRBJ1-6	CASSPSTGKGSPLHF	TGTGCCAGCTCACCTTCGACAGGGAAAGGATCACCCCTCCACTTT
many	.	TRBV21-1	TRBJ2-1	CASSKVPLAGEFHNEQFF	TGTGCCAGCAGCAAAGTACCTTTAGCGGGAGAATTCCACAATGAGCAGTTCTTC
many	TRBD1	TRBV2	TRBJ1-1	CASRQGIGTEAFF	TGTGCCAGCAGACAGGGGATCGGCACTGAAGCTTTCTTT
.	.	TRBV6-1	TRBJ1-2	CASSTAYGYTF	TGTGCCAGCAGCACAGCTTATGGCTACACCTTC
many	.	TRBV2	TRBJ1-2	CASSEEGQSRGYTF	TGTGCCAGCAGTGAAGAAGGACAATCGCGGGGCTACACCTTC
.	.	TRBV7-2	TRBJ1-1	CASSSMGGTEAFF	TGTGCCAGCAGTTCGATGGGAGGTACTGAAGCTTTCTTT
many	.	TRBV20-1	TRBJ2-7	CSAPLPPIYEQYF	TGCAGTGCCCCGCTTCCCCCAATTTACGAGCAGTACTTC
many	TRBD2	TRBV20-1	TRBJ2-2	CSAVGLAGDGELFF	TGCAGTGCTGTGGGACTAGCGGGAGATGGGGAGCTGTTTTTT
many	.	TRBV7-8	TRBJ1-6	CASSPDGANSPLHF	TGTGCCAGCAGCCCCGACGGAGCTAATTCACCCCTCCACTTT
many	.	TRBV9	TRBJ2-5	CASSALDGQETQYF	TGTGCCAGCAGCGCCTTGGACGGCCAAGAGACCCAGTACTTC
many	.	TRBV30	TRBJ2-1	CAWSVGVGNEQFF	TGTGCCTGGAGTGTCGGGGTAGGGAATGAGCAGTTCTTC
many	TRBD1	TRBV2	TRBJ1-1	CASSGDSLNSEAFF	TGTGCCAGCAGTGGGGACAGCTTGAACAGTGAAGCTTTCTTT
few	.	TRBV6-2/TRBV6-3	TRBJ1-5	CASSSHRTYSNQPQHF	TGTGCCAGCAGTTCTCACAGGACTTATAGCAATCAGCCCCAGCATTTT
many	TRBD2	TRBV20-1	TRBJ2-7	CSATGLAGVEQYF	TGCAGTGCTACCGGACTAGCGGGAGTCGAGCAGTACTTC
many	TRBD2	TRBV3-1	TRBJ2-1	CASSPWGGRNNEQFF	TGTGCCAGCAGCCCCTGGGGCGGGAGGAACAATGAGCAGTTCTTC
many	TRBD1	TRBV6-6	TRBJ1-5	CASTGQGSQPQHF	TGTGCCAGCACCGGACAGGGGTCCCAGCCCCAGCATTTT
many	TRBD1	TRBV28	TRBJ1-5	CASSPPGTGNFQPQHF	TGTGCCAGCAGTCCCCCCGGGACAGGGAATTTTCAGCCCCAGCATTTT
.	.	TRBV12-3/TRBV12-4	TRBJ1-2	CASSFELANYGYTF	TGTGCCAGCAGTTTCGAGTTAGCTAACTATGGCTACACCTTC
.	TRBD2	TRBV5-8	TRBJ2-7	CASSPEGLAGEKQYF	TGTGCCAGCAGCCCTGAGGGTCTAGCGGGAGAAAAGCAGTACTTC
few	.	TRBV4-2	TRBJ2-3	CASSPSEGETTDTQYF	TGTGCCAGCAGCCCATCGGAGGGAGAAACCACAGATACGCAGTATTTT
many	.	TRBV9	TRBJ1-4	CASSVAGRSNEKLFF	TGTGCCAGCAGCGTAGCGGGGAGAAGTAATGAAAAACTGTTTTTT
many	.	TRBV4-1	TRBJ2-5	CASSQEAETQYF	TGCGCCAGCAGCCAAGAGGCAGAGACCCAGTACTTC
.	TRBD2	TRBV7-2	TRBJ2-1	CASSLGGTSANEQFF	TGTGCCAGCAGCTTAGGCGGGACTAGCGCCAATGAGCAGTTCTTC
many	.	TRBV29-1	TRBJ1-1	CSVERGSTTEAFF	TGCAGCGTGGAAAGGGGGTCTACCACTGAAGCTTTCTTT
few	.	TRBV27	TRBJ2-3	CASSFHASTDTQYF	TGTGCCAGCAGTTTTCATGCTAGCACAGATACGCAGTATTTT
few	.	TRBV5-1	TRBJ1-2	CASSLDGQGDGYTF	TGCGCCAGCAGCTTGGACGGGCAAGGAGATGGCTACACCTTC